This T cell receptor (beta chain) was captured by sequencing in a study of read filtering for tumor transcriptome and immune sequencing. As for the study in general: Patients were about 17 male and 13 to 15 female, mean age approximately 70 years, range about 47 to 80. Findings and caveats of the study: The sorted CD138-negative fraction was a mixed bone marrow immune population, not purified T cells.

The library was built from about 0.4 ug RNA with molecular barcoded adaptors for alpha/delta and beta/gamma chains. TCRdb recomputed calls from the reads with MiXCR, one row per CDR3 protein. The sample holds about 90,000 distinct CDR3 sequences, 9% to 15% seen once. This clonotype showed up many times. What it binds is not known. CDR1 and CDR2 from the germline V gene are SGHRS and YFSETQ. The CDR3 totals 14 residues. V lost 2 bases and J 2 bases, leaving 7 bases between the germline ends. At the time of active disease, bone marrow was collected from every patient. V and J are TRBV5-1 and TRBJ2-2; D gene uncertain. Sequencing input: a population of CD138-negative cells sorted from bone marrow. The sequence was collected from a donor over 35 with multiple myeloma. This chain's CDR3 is CASSLMDNTGELFF. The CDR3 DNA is TGCGCCAGCAGCTTAATGGATAACACCGGGGAGCTGTTTTTT.